The 32 T cell receptor beta chains below come from one sample, sequenced in a study of OX40 agonist ivuxolimab in advanced cancers. Library construction relied on the immunoSEQ multiplex PCR assay. This is the immuneACCESS table as TCRdb keeps it, with only in-frame sequences that have V and J called. A part of the clones is gone; compared with another copy, unresolved V genes explain less than half, and the rest is unexplained. The sample table holds about 79,000 clones, of which 75% to 95% were seen once. Of the sample, around 6.5% is held by the ten largest clones. The specimen comprised CD4+ or CD8+ T cells sorted from blood, sampled in a trial of the OX40 agonist ivuxolimab. The receptors were sampled from an adult with an advanced solid tumor such as melanoma, head and neck, liver or kidney cancer.

This clone is a singleton in its sample. V gene TRBV7-2 combines with J gene TRBJ2-6; unclear D gene. Per germline, CDR1 SGHTA and CDR2 FQGNSA. This CDR3 contains 15 residues. V lost 5 bases to trimming and J lost 2 bases, with 10 bases between them. This chain's CDR3 is CASSPDTPGANVLTF. In DNA, the CDR3 is TGTGCCAGCAGCCCCGATACGCCTGGGGCCAACGTCCTGACTTTC.

The rearrangement links TRBV19 to TRBJ2-3; 7 nucleotides align to TRBD1. V lost 7 bases, J lost 2 bases, and 12 bases stayed unmatched. The length of the CDR3 is 16 residues. CDR1 is LNHDA, CDR2 SQIVND, per germline (reference sequence). The CDR3 protein is CASNEGATDNTDTQYF. CDR3 sequence (DNA): TGTGCCAGTAATGAGGGGGCGACAGACAACACAGATACGCAGTATTTT. Variable domain in full (rest from reference TRBV19 and TRBJ2-3): DGGITQSPKYLFRKEGQNVTLSCEQNLNHDAMYWYRQDPGQGLRLIYYSQIVNDFQKGDIAEGYSVSREKKESFPLTVTSAQKNPTAFYLCASNEGATDNTDTQYFGPGTRLTVL.

The chain joins TRBV18 to TRBJ2-7; 7 bases align to TRBD2. The CDR3 sequence is 16 residues long. The germline CDR1 and CDR2 sequences are KGHSH and LQKENI. V shed 3 bases, J shed 1 base, and the junction held 9 bases outside the gene matches. The CDR3 DNA is TGTGCCAGCTCACCGATTAGCGGGTCAGGGTCCTACGAGCAGTACTTC. This gives the protein CASSPISGSGSYEQYF.

V usage is TRBV30 and J usage is TRBJ2-7, with D maybe TRBD1 (5 bases). CDR3 length equals 14 residues. Germline values: CDR1 GTSNPN, CDR2 SVGIG (reference sequence). V was cut by 6 bases and J by 6 bases, with 21 bases left in between. CDR3 residues: CACARTGAAGEQYF. The DNA of the CDR3 is TGTGCCTGCGCCCGCACAGGAGCAGCAGGCGAGCAGTACTTC.

This chain joins TRBV27 and TRBJ1-2; TRBD1 agrees at 8 bases. Germline V lookup: CDR1 MNHEY, CDR2 SMNVEV (reference sequence). This CDR3 spans 13 amino acids. Trimming removed 5 bases from V and 8 bases from J; junction bases left unmatched: 7. The CDR3 here is CASSQDRVSGYTF. The CDR3 nucleotides are TGTGCCAGCAGTCAGGACAGGGTGTCCGGCTACACCTTC.

V usage is TRBV19 and J usage is TRBJ1-5; a weak D match, TRBD1 (5 bases). CDR1 LNHDA and CDR2 SQIVND come from the germline V gene (reference sequence). The CDR3 is 16 amino acids. V was shortened by 5 bases and J by 4 bases, with 18 bases between the two germline ends. CDR3 amino acids: CASSQRLGRTNQPQHF. Here the CDR3 DNA reads TGTGCCAGTAGTCAACGATTGGGACGGACTAATCAGCCCCAGCATTTT.

The chain links TRBV6-5 to TRBJ2-7; 9 bases are a match to TRBD1. This CDR3 comprises 16 residues. V trimming: 0 bases; J trimming: 4 bases; junction bases outside the gene matches: 7. From germline, CDR1 is MNHEY and CDR2 SVGAGI. CDR3 region: CASSYSTGTGPYEQYF. The CDR3 nucleotides read TGTGCCAGCAGTTACTCCACCGGGACAGGGCCGTACGAGCAGTACTTC.

The chain joins TRBV28 to TRBJ2-3, with D unclear. This CDR3 region has 11 residues. Between the trimmed V and J ends, which lost 5 bases and 9 bases, there was a span of 9 bases. CDR1 is MDHEN, CDR2 SYDVKM, per germline. The CDR3 loop is CASSPRGTQYF. The CDR3 bases are TGTGCCAGCAGTCCCCGTGGAACGCAGTATTTT.

The rearrangement uses TRBV7-3 and TRBJ1-2; a possible D gene is TRBD1 (5 bases). Trimming removed 4 bases at V and 6 bases at J, with 21 bases between. The CDR3 totals 16 residues. Germline V gene lookup returns CDR1 SGHTA and CDR2 FQGTGA. CDR3 sequence reads: CASSSPTSRVADGYTF. CDR3 DNA: TGTGCCAGCAGCTCTCCAACGTCCAGGGTAGCGGATGGCTACACCTTC.

The chain is built from TRBV5-6 and TRBJ1-2; no reliable D call. Germline loops: CDR1 SGHDT, CDR2 YYEEEE. Trimming removed 4 bases from V and 8 bases from J, with 15 bases in between. This CDR3 spans 13 amino acids. The chain's CDR3 is CASSATDKRGYTF. The CDR3 DNA reads as TGTGCCAGCAGCGCCACCGACAAGAGGGGCTACACCTTC.

This clone was picked up one time. This chain connects TRBV11-2 to TRBJ1-4; TRBD1 aligns across 8 bases. The germline CDR1 and CDR2 sequences are SGHAT and FQNNGV. CDR3 length: 16 amino acids. V dropped 2 bases and J dropped 5; count of bases not matched to a gene: 7. Here the CDR3 DNA reads TGTGCCAGCAGCTTAAAGGGGACAGGTTGGAATGAAAAACTGTTTTTT. Translated: CASSLKGTGWNEKLFF.

This clone was recorded only once. The chain links TRBV6-5 to TRBJ1-6; 7 bases match TRBD1. The germline V gene has CDR1 MNHEY and CDR2 SVGAGI. The CDR3 spans 14 residues. With 6 bases clipped from V and 10 bases from J, the junction kept 9 bases outside the gene matches. This chain's CDR3 is CASRTGTAESPLHF. The CDR3 nucleotides are TGTGCCAGCAGAACCGGGACAGCGGAGTCACCCCTCCACTTT.

The genes are TRBV29-1 and TRBJ2-3; a weak D match, TRBD1 (6 bases). The CDR3 is 17 amino acids. Germline loops: CDR1 SQVTM, CDR2 ANQGSEA. Trimming stripped 6 bases from V and 2 bases from J, with 24 bases between. CDR3 sequence: CSVGGGRRGTLTDTQYF. CDR3 nucleotide sequence: TGCAGCGTAGGTGGGGGCAGGCGTGGTACCCTCACAGATACGCAGTATTTT.

The chain couples TRBV6-5 to TRBJ1-1, with 10 bases lining up with TRBD1. The CDR3 totals 15 residues. The junction had 5 bases not matched to a gene; V was cut back by 4 bases and J by 3 bases. CDR1 and CDR2 from the germline V gene are MNHEY and SVGAGI. The CDR3 is CASSSLDRGDTEAFF. The DNA for the CDR3 is TGTGCCAGCAGTTCCCTGGACAGGGGGGACACTGAAGCTTTCTTT.

This rearrangement joins TRBV29-1 to TRBJ1-5, with D unclear. Germline V gives CDR1 SQVTM, CDR2 ANQGSEA. This CDR3 spans 14 amino acids. Trimming shortened V by 7 bases and J by 1 base, and 14 bases separated the two germline ends. The CDR3 nucleotides read TGCAGCGCCGCGGACGGTCACAGCAATCAGCCCCAGCATTTT. Residues: CSAADGHSNQPQHF.

This clone was recorded only once. This chain joins TRBV7-9 and TRBJ1-3; tentative D call: TRBD1 (6 bases). V dropped 6 bases and J dropped 0 bases, with 12 bases sitting between them. CDR1 and CDR2 (germline): SEHNR, FQNEAQ (reference sequence). This CDR3 is 15 amino acids long. The DNA of the CDR3 is TGTGCCAGCAGACCACAGGACAGCTCTGGAAACACCATATATTTT. Protein sequence: CASRPQDSSGNTIYF.

The chain couples TRBV5-1 to TRBJ1-3, with D possibly TRBD1 on 6 matching bases. The CDR3 has 16 residues. Trimming stripped 3 bases from V and 0 bases from J, with 13 bases between. Germline V gene data show CDR1 as SGHRS and CDR2 as YFSETQ. CDR3 sequence reads: CASSSRGGSSGNTIYF. The CDR3 nucleotides are TGCGCCAGCAGCTCTCGGGGGGGCAGCTCTGGAAACACCATATATTTT.

This chain links TRBV5-4 with TRBJ2-2; D may match TRBD1 or TRBD2 (5 bases each). In germline, CDR1 is SGHNT, CDR2 YYREEE (reference sequence). The CDR3 is 16 amino acids. The ends were cut back, 4 bases at V and 5 bases at J, with 18 bases in the middle. CDR3 bases: TGTGCCAGCAGCCCCCCAGTTGGAGGACAAACCGGGGAGCTGTTTTTT. Translating gives CASSPPVGGQTGELFF.

This clone came up once. This chain connects TRBV6-4 to TRBJ1-4, with 9 bases fitting TRBD1. Germline CDR1 is MRHNA and CDR2 is SNTAGT. J was trimmed by 7 bases and V by 5 bases; bases with no gene match: 8. CDR3 length equals 15 residues. This CDR3 reads CASSSLPGQGEKLFF. CDR3 nucleotides: TGTGCCAGCAGTTCCCTTCCGGGACAGGGTGAAAAACTGTTTTTT.

This chain links TRBV6-5 with TRBJ2-7, with D possibly TRBD2 on 6 matching bases. The CDR3 has 13 residues. CDR1 MNHEY and CDR2 SVGAGI come from the germline V gene. Trimming pared 6 bases from V and 3 bases from J, leaving 12 bases between. CDR3 residues: CASRIGTHYEQYF. The DNA of the CDR3 is TGTGCCAGCAGAATCGGGACTCACTACGAGCAGTACTTC.

V gene TRBV11-2 combines with J gene TRBJ1-1; the D is unclear. Germline V gene data show CDR1 as SGHAT and CDR2 as FQNNGV. The CDR3 consists of 12 residues. Trimming stripped 2 bases from V and 8 bases from J, with 9 bases between. CDR3 region: CASSLKSREAFF. The CDR3 DNA reads as TGTGCCAGCAGCTTAAAATCGCGAGAAGCTTTCTTT.

The V call is TRBV28, the J call TRBJ2-1, with 7 nucleotides matching TRBD1. CDR1 is MDHEN, CDR2 SYDVKM, per germline. This CDR3 has 12 amino acids. Trimming removed 10 bases from V and 9 bases from J; junction bases left unmatched: 9. The CDR3 sequence: CATQLTGFEQFF. Written as DNA, the CDR3 is TGTGCCACCCAGCTGACAGGGTTTGAGCAGTTCTTC.

A remark on this clone: The junction and the germline gene differ at one end; a read error may be behind it. The genes are TRBV9 and TRBJ1-1, with D tentatively TRBD1 (5 bases). The CDR3 is 15 amino acids. Germline CDR1 reads SGDLS; CDR2 reads YYNGEE. CDR3 residues: CASSVGGFANTKAFF. The DNA for the CDR3 is TGTGCCAGCAGCGTGGGGGGTTTTGCGAACACTAAAGCTTTCTTT.

The genes are TRBV28 and TRBJ1-2, with D unresolved. Trimming stripped 5 bases from V and 8 bases from J, with 21 bases between. CDR1 and CDR2 from the germline V gene are MDHEN and SYDVKM. This CDR3 spans 15 amino acids. The DNA of the CDR3 is TGTGCCAGCAGTCCTCCAGACACTGCCCGCCCGGGCTACACCTTC. Its translation is CASSPPDTARPGYTF.

The V gene is TRBV2, the J gene TRBJ1-5; 9 nucleotides line up with TRBD1. The junction had 6 bases not matched to a gene; V was cut back by 6 bases and J by 0 bases. The CDR3 is made up of 16 amino acids. Looked up from germline, CDR1 is SNHLY and CDR2 is FYNNEI. The CDR3 DNA follows: TGTGCCAGCAGGGTCACAGGGGGCTATAGCAATCAGCCCCAGCATTTT. Translation gives CASRVTGGYSNQPQHF. Full variable domain (missing parts from reference TRBV2 and TRBJ1-5): EPEVTQTPSHQVTQMGQEVILRCVPISNHLYFYWYRQILGQKVEFLVSFYNNEISEKSEIFDDQFSVERPDGSNFTLKIRSTKLEDSAMYFCASRVTGGYSNQPQHFGDGTRLSIL.

The V and J genes are TRBV11-2 and TRBJ2-3; 7 bases fit TRBD2. The CDR3 is 16 residues long. Trimming cost V 5 bases and J 5 bases; bases outside gene matches: 13. The germline gives CDR1 SGHAT, CDR2 FQNNGV. DNA of the CDR3: TGTGCCAGCAGCCACTGGGGGGGAGGGCCAGGAGATACGCAGTATTTT. This encodes CASSHWGGGPGDTQYF. The full variable domain, rest sourced from reference TRBV11-2 and TRBJ2-3, is EAGVAQSPRYKIIEKRQSVAFWCNPISGHATLYWYQQILGQGPKLLIQFQNNGVVDDSQLPKDRFSAERLKGVDSTLKIQPAKLEDSAVYLCASSHWGGGPGDTQYFGPGTRLTVL.

The V call is TRBV29-1, the J call TRBJ2-3; TRBD2 aligns across 15 bases. Trimming removed 7 bases from V and 4 bases from J; junction bases left unmatched: 6. The CDR3 covers 15 residues. Germline V gene data show CDR1 as SQVTM and CDR2 as ANQGSEA. The CDR3 region has the DNA TGCAGCGCCGGGACTAGCGGGAGGTTCGCAGATACGCAGTATTTT. It yields the protein CSAGTSGRFADTQYF.

This clone was recorded a few times. The V gene is TRBV2, the J gene TRBJ1-2; possibly TRBD1 for D (5 bases). This CDR3 has 10 amino acids. Per the germline V gene, CDR1 is SNHLY and CDR2 is FYNNEI. Deletions cut 6 bases from V and 7 bases from J, with 6 bases between. The DNA of the CDR3 is TGTGCCAGCAGGACAGTTGGCTACACCTTC. This encodes CASRTVGYTF.

The rearrangement joins TRBV18 to TRBJ2-1, with TRBD2 as a possible D gene (6 bases). V was trimmed by 6 bases and J by 10 bases, leaving 16 bases between them. Germline loops: CDR1 KGHSH, CDR2 LQKENI. CDR3 length equals 13 residues. The CDR3 sequence is CASSSPTSLEQFF. The CDR3 nucleotides read TGTGCCAGCTCGTCTCCCACTAGCCTGGAGCAGTTCTTC.

The rearrangement uses TRBV5-1 and TRBJ1-3; the match to TRBD1 covers 7 bases. The CDR3 loop spans 15 amino acids. Germline lookup yields CDR1 SGHRS and CDR2 YFSETQ. Losses at the gene ends were 3 bases for V and 0 bases for J; bases not matched to a gene: 3. The CDR3 region is CASSSGGHSGNTIYF. The CDR3 DNA reads TGCGCCAGCAGCTCAGGGGGGCACTCTGGAAACACCATATATTTT. Together with reference TRBV5-1 and TRBJ1-3, the CDR3 gives the full variable domain: KAGVTQTPRYLIKTRGQQVTLSCSPISGHRSVSWYQQTPGQGLQFLFEYFSETQRNKGNFPGRFSGRQFSNSRSEMNVSTLELGDSALYLCASSSGGHSGNTIYFGEGSWLTVV.

V usage is TRBV5-1 and J usage is TRBJ2-3, with TRBD1 as a possible D gene (6 bases). CDR3 size: 14 residues. Germline V gene data show CDR1 as SGHRS and CDR2 as YFSETQ. The V end was cut by 0 bases, the J end by 6 bases, with 11 bases between. CDR3 in DNA: TGCGCCAGCAGCTTGGATGGGGGCGGTGATACGCAGTATTTT. It yields the protein CASSLDGGGDTQYF.

This clone was seen just once. V usage is TRBV19 and J usage is TRBJ2-1, with D unclear. The CDR3 runs 14 residues. CDR1 LNHDA and CDR2 SQIVND come from the germline V gene (reference sequence). V was cut by 3 bases and J by 5 bases, with 11 bases left in between. The CDR3 coding sequence is TGTGCCAGTAGTATTCTGACACAGAACAATGAGCAGTTCTTC. Amino acids: CASSILTQNNEQFF.